A selection of T cell receptor beta chains follows, all from one sample in a study of OX40 agonist ivuxolimab in advanced cancers. Assay used: immunoSEQ multiplex PCR; TCRdb lists only in-frame clones, some missing. The table shows tens of thousands of clones, with 80% to 90% occurring only once. This sample comprised CD4+ or CD8+ T cells sorted from blood, obtained in a trial of the OX40 agonist ivuxolimab. These receptors all stem from an adult with an advanced solid tumor such as melanoma, head and neck, liver or kidney cancer. Both conserved end residues are part of each CDR3. D genes are given only for firm matches. Not every row has a clone size; where given, it reads once, few, many or a size class.

CDR3: CASSHPPGAPYNEQFF; DNA: TGTGCCAGCAGCCACCCCCCGGGGGCCCCCTACAATGAGCAGTTCTTC; J: TRBJ2-1; D: .; size: .; V: TRBV7-2
CDR3: CASRGLAGGREQYF; DNA: TGTGCCAGCAGGGGACTAGCGGGAGGGCGGGAGCAGTACTTC; J: TRBJ2-7; D: TRBD2; size: .; V: TRBV2
CDR3: CASSGGTGYGYTF; DNA: TGTGCCAGCAGTGGCGGGACAGGCTATGGCTACACCTTC; J: TRBJ1-2; D: TRBD1; size: .; V: TRBV2
CDR3: CASSLGGTGFF; DNA: TGTGCCAGCAGCTTAGGGGGGACGGGGTTCTTC; J: TRBJ2-1; D: .; size: few; V: TRBV11-2
CDR3: CATSRGDRGVDEQYF; DNA: TGTGCCACCAGCAGAGGGGACAGGGGGGTTGATGAGCAGTACTTC; J: TRBJ2-7; D: TRBD1; size: .; V: TRBV15
CDR3: CAWSLGQGSSPLHF; DNA: TGTGCCTGGAGTCTAGGACAGGGTTCTTCACCCCTCCACTTT; J: TRBJ1-6; D: TRBD1; size: .; V: TRBV30
CDR3: CASSDLAKFQSTGELFF; DNA: TGCGCCAGCAGTGACCTAGCTAAGTTTCAGAGCACCGGGGAGCTGTTTTTT; J: TRBJ2-2; D: .; size: .; V: TRBV10-1
CDR3: CASSPGGGTYNEQFF; DNA: TGTGCCAGCAGTCCCGGGGGCGGGACATACAATGAGCAGTTCTTC; J: TRBJ2-1; D: .; size: .; V: TRBV6-5
CDR3: CASSIGTGNYEQYF; DNA: TGTGCCAGTAGTATAGGGACAGGGAACTACGAGCAGTACTTC; J: TRBJ2-7; D: TRBD1; size: once; V: TRBV19
CDR3: CASVGGQDTQYF; DNA: TGTGCCAGCGTAGGGGGACAAGATACCCAGTACTTC; J: TRBJ2-5; D: .; size: .; V: TRBV19
CDR3: CASRERGPSSYNEQFF; DNA: TGTGCCAGTCGAGAGCGGGGGCCCAGCTCCTACAATGAGCAGTTCTTC; J: TRBJ2-1; D: TRBD2; size: once; V: TRBV19
CDR3: CASSYRDAPLAGYEQYF; DNA: TGTGCCAGCAGCTACCGGGACGCTCCACTGGCAGGCTACGAGCAGTACTTC; J: TRBJ2-7; D: .; size: .; V: TRBV7-8
CDR3: CASSPEAGGNIQYF; DNA: TGTGCCAGCTCACCAGAGGCGGGGGGTAACATTCAGTACTTC; J: TRBJ2-4; D: TRBD2; size: once; V: TRBV18
CDR3: CASSPRTSGNTDTQYF; DNA: TGTGCCAGCAGCCCCCGGACTAGCGGTAACACAGATACGCAGTATTTT; J: TRBJ2-3; D: TRBD2; size: .; V: TRBV7-2
CDR3: CASSLETGTNTEAFF; DNA: TGTGCCAGCAGCTTAGAAACAGGGACGAACACTGAAGCTTTCTTT; J: TRBJ1-1; D: .; size: .; V: TRBV11-2
CDR3: CASSPGTGGDGYTF; DNA: TGTGCCAGCAGTCCCGGGACCGGTGGGGATGGCTACACCTTC; J: TRBJ1-2; D: .; size: .; V: TRBV2
CDR3: CASSQGYSSGGSYEQYF; DNA: TGTGCCAGCAGCCAAGGGTATTCTAGCGGGGGCTCCTACGAGCAGTACTTC; J: TRBJ2-7; D: TRBD2; size: .; V: TRBV4-2
CDR3: CASSLDGPNEKLFF; DNA: TGCGCCAGCAGCCTAGACGGTCCCAATGAAAAACTGTTTTTT; J: TRBJ1-4; D: .; size: .; V: TRBV5-1
CDR3: CASSRGLAGSYEQYF; DNA: TGTGCCAGCAGCCGCGGACTAGCGGGGTCCTACGAGCAGTACTTC; J: TRBJ2-7; D: TRBD2; size: .; V: TRBV7-6
CDR3: CASSYQGAAEQYF; DNA: TGTGCCAGCAGCTACCAGGGGGCCGCCGAGCAGTACTTC; J: TRBJ2-7; D: TRBD1; size: .; V: TRBV5-4
CDR3: CASSLTASSYEQYF; DNA: TGCGCCAGCAGCTTGACGGCTTCATCCTACGAGCAGTACTTC; J: TRBJ2-7; D: .; size: .; V: TRBV5-1
CDR3: CASTPSGGATHNEQFF; DNA: TGCGCCAGCACTCCTAGCGGGGGGGCGACTCACAATGAGCAGTTCTTC; J: TRBJ2-1; D: TRBD2; size: .; V: TRBV5-1